The TCR beta chain under discussion was sequenced for a study of blood T cell repertoires in COVID-19. Per the original data handling: Estimated nucleated cell counts came from reference gene primer amplification. TCRdb's table, derived via immunoSEQ multiplex PCR, lists solely in-frame clones and lacks some. V and J calls and clone size are copied from that table; D and trimming were computed from the DNA. The table has approximately 70,000 clones, about 91% seen once; the top ten hold 4.8%. CDR1 and CDR2 (germline): MDHEN, SYDVKM. The CDR3 has 15 residues. J gave up 1 base and V 6 bases, and 7 bases lay outside the gene matches.

The sequence was obtained from a woman between 55 and 75 years old with active COVID-19. This chain uses TRBV28 with TRBJ2-7, with 9 bases aligning to TRBD2. Sequencing was performed on peripheral blood. The chain's CDR3 is CASSPQAGGSYEQYF. The CDR3 bases are TGTGCCAGCAGCCCGCAAGCGGGAGGATCCTACGAGCAGTACTTC.